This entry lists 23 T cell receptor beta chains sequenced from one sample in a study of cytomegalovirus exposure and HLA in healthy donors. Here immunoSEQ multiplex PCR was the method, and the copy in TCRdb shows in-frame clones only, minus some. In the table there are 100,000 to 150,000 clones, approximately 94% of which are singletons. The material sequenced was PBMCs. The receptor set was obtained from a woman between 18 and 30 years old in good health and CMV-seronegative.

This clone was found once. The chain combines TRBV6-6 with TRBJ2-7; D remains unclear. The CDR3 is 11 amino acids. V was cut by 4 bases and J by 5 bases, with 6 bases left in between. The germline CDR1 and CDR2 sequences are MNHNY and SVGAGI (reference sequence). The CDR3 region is CASSSTDEQYF. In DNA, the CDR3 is TGTGCCAGCAGTTCTACGGACGAGCAGTACTTC.

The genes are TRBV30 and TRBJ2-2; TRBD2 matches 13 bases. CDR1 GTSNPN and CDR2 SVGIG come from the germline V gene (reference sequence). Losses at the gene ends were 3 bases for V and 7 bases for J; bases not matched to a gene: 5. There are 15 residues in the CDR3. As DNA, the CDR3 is TGTGCCTGGAGCCCCGGACTAGCGGGGGTCGGGGAGCTGTTTTTT. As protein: CAWSPGLAGVGELFF.

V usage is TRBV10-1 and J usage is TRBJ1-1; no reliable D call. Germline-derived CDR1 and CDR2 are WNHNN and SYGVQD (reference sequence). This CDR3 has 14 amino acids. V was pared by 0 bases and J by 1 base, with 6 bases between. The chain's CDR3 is CASSESAANTEAFF. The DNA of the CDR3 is TGCGCCAGCAGTGAGTCGGCGGCGAACACTGAAGCTTTCTTT.

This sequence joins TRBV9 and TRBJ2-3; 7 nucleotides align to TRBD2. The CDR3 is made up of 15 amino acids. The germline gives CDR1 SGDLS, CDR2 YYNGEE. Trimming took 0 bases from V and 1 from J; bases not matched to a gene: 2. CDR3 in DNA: TGTGCCAGCAGCGTAGGTGCGGGAGGCACAGATACGCAGTATTTT. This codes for CASSVGAGGTDTQYF. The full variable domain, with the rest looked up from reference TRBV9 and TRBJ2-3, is DSGVTQTPKHLITATGQRVTLRCSPRSGDLSVYWYQQSLDQGLQFLIQYYNGEERAKGNILERFSAQQFPDLHSELNLSSLELGDSALYFCASSVGAGGTDTQYFGPGTRLTVL.

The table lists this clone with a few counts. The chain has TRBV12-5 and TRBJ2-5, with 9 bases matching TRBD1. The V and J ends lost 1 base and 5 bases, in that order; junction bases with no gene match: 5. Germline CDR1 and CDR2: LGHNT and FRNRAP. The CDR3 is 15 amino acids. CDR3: CASGLGQGVGETQYF. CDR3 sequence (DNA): TGTGCTAGTGGTTTGGGACAGGGGGTGGGGGAGACCCAGTACTTC.

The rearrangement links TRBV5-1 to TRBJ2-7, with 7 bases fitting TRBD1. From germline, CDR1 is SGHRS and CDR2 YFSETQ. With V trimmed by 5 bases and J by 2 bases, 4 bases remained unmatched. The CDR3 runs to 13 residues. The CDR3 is CASSSDRAYEQYF. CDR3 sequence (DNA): TGCGCCAGCAGTAGCGACAGGGCCTACGAGCAGTACTTC.

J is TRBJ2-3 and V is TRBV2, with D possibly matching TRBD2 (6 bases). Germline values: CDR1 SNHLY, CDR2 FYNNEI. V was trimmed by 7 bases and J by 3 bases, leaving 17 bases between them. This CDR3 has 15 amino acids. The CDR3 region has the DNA TGTGCCAGCAAGGTCGCTAGCGCGGTAACAGATACGCAGTATTTT. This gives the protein CASKVASAVTDTQYF.

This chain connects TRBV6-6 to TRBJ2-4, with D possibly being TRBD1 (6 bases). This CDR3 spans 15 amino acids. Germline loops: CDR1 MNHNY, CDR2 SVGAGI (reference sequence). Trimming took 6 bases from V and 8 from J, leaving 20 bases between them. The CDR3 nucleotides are TGTGCCAGCAGGGACCGGGACAAACGTGAAGACATTCAGTACTTC. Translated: CASRDRDKREDIQYF.

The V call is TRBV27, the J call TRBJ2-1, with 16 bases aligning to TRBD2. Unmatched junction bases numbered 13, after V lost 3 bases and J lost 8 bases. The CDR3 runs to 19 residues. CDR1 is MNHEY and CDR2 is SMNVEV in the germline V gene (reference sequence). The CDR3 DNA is TGTGCCAGCAGTTTCAGGGCACCGGGACTAGCGGGAGGGCCGTATGAGCAGTTCTTC. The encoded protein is CASSFRAPGLAGGPYEQFF.

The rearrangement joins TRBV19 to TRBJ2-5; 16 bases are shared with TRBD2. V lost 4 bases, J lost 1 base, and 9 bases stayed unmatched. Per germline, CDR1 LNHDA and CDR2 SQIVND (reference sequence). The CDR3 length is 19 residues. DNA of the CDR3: TGTGCCAGTAGTACGACCGGGACTAGCGGGAGGGCCTTCCAAGAGACCCAGTACTTC. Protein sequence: CASSTTGTSGRAFQETQYF.

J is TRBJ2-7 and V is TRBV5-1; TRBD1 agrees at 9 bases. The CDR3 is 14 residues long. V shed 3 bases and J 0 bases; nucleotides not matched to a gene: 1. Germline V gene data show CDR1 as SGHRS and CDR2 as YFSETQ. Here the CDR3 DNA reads TGCGCCAGCAGCTGGGGACAGGGCTCCTACGAGCAGTACTTC. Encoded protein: CASSWGQGSYEQYF.

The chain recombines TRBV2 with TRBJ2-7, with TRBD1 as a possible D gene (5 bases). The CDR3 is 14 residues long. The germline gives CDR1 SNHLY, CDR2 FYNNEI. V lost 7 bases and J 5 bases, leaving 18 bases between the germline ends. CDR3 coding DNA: TGTGCCAGCATGTGGGGCCCCGAGTACGACGAGCAGTACTTC. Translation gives CASMWGPEYDEQYF. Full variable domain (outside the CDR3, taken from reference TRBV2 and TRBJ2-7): EPEVTQTPSHQVTQMGQEVILRCVPISNHLYFYWYRQILGQKVEFLVSFYNNEISEKSEIFDDQFSVERPDGSNFTLKIRSTKLEDSAMYFCASMWGPEYDEQYFGPGTRLTVT.

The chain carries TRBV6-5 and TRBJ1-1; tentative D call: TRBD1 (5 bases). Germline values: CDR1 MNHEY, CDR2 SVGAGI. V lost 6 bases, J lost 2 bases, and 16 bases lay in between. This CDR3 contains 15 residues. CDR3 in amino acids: CASRTAGEGNTEAFF. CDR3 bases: TGTGCCAGCAGAACCGCGGGGGAGGGTAACACTGAAGCTTTCTTT.

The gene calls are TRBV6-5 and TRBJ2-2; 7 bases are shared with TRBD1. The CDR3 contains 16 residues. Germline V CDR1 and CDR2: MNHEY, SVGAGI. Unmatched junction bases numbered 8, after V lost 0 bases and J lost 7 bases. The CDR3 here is CASSYSIRGWGGELFF. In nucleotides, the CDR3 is TGTGCCAGCAGTTACTCGATCAGGGGGTGGGGCGGGGAGCTGTTTTTT.

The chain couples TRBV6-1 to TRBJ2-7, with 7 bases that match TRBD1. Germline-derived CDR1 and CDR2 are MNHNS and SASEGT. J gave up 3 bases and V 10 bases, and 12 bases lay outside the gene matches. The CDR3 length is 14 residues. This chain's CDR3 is CAITSTGQLYEQYF. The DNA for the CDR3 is TGTGCCATAACTTCTACGGGACAGCTCTACGAGCAGTACTTC.

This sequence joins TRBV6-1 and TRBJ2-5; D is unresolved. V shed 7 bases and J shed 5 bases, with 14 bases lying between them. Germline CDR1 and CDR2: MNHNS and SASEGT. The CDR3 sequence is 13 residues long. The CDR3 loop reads CASTWRPGETQYF. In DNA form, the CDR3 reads TGTGCCAGCACCTGGCGTCCCGGGGAGACCCAGTACTTC.

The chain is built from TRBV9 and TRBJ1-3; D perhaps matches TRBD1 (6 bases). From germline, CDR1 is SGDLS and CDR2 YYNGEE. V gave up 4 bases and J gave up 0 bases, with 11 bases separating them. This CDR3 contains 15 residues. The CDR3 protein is CASSSGQTSGNTIYF. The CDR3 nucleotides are TGTGCCAGCAGCTCAGGACAGACCTCTGGAAACACCATATATTTT.

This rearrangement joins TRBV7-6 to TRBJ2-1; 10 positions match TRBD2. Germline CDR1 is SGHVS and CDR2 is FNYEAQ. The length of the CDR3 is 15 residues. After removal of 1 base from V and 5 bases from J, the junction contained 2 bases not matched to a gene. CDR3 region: CASSLVLAGNNEQFF. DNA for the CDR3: TGTGCCAGCAGCTTAGTACTAGCGGGGAACAATGAGCAGTTCTTC. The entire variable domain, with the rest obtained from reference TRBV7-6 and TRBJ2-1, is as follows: GAGVSQSPRYKVTKRGQDVALRCDPISGHVSLYWYRQALGQGPEFLTYFNYEAQQDKSGLPNDRFSAERPEGSISTLTIQRTEQRDSAMYRCASSLVLAGNNEQFFGPGTRLTVL.

CDR3 loop: CASSLVTGFEGYTF. CDR3 nucleotide sequence: TGCGCCAGCAGCTTGGTTACAGGGTTTGAGGGCTACACCTTC. The chain has TRBV5-1 and TRBJ1-2, with D perhaps TRBD1 (6 bases). In germline, CDR1 is SGHRS, CDR2 YFSETQ. Deletions cut 0 bases from V and 8 bases from J, with 14 bases between. The CDR3 runs 14 residues.

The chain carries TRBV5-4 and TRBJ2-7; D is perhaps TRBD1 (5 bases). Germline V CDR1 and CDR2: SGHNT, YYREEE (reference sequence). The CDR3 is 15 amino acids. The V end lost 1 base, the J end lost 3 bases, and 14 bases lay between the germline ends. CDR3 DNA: TGTGCCAGCAGCTTGTCTCTCGGACAAAACTACGAGCAGTACTTC. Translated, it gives CASSLSLGQNYEQYF.

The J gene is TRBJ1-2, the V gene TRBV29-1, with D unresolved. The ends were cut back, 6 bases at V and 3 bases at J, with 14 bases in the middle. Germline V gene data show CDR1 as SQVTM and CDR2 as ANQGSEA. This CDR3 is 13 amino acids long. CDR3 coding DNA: TGCAGCGTCACGGTGGTGGTTGACTATGGCTACACCTTC. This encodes CSVTVVVDYGYTF.

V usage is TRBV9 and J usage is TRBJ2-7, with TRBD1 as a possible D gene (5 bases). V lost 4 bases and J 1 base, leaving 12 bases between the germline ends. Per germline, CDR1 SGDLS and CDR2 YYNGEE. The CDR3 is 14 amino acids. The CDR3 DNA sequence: TGTGCCAGCAGCCGGACAAGCCAATCCTACGAGCAGTACTTC. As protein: CASSRTSQSYEQYF.

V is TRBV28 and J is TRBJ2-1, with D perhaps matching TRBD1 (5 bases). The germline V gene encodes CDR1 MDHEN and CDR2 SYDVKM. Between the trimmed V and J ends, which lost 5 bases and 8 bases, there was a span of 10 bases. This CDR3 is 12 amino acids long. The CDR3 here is CASSKGWDEQFF. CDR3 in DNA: TGTGCCAGCAGTAAGGGGTGGGATGAGCAGTTCTTC. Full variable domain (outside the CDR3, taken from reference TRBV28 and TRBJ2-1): DVKVTQSSRYLVKRTGEKVFLECVQDMDHENMFWYRQDPGLGLRLIYFSYDVKMKEKGDIPEGYSVSREKKERFSLILESASTNQTSMYLCASSKGWDEQFFGPGTRLTVL.